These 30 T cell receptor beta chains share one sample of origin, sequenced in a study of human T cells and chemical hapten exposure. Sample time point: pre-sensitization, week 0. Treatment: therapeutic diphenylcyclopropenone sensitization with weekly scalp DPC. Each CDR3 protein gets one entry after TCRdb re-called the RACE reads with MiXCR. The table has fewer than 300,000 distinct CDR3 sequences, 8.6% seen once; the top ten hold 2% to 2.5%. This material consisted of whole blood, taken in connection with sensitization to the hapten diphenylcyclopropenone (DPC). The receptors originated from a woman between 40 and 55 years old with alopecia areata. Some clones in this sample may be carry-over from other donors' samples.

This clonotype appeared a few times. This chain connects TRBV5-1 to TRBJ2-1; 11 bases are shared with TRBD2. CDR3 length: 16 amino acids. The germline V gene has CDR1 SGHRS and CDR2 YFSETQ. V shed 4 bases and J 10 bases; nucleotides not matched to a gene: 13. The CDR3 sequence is CASSPQTSGTLSEQFF. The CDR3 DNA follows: TGCGCCAGCAGCCCGCAGACTAGCGGGACCCTCTCCGAGCAGTTCTTC. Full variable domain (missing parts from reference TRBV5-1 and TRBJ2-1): KAGVTQTPRYLIKTRGQQVTLSCSPISGHRSVSWYQQTPGQGLQFLFEYFSETQRNKGNFPGRFSGRQFSNSRSEMNVSTLELGDSALYLCASSPQTSGTLSEQFFGPGTRLTVL.

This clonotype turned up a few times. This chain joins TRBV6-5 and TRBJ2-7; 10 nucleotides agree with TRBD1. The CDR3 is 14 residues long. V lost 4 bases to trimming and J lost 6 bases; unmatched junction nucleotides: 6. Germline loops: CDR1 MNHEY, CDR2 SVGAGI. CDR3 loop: CASSSSWTGGEQYF. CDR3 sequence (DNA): TGTGCCAGCAGTTCCTCATGGACAGGGGGCGAGCAGTACTTC.

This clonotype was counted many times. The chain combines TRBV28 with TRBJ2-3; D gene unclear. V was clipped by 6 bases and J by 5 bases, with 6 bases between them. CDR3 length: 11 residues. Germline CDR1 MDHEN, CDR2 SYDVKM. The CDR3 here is CASSPLDTQYF. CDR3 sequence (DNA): TGTGCCAGCAGCCCCCTAGATACGCAGTATTTT.

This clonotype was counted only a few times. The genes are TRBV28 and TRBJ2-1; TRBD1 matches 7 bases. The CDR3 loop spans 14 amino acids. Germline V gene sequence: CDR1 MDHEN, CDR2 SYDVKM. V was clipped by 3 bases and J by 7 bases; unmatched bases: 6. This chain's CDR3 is CASSFNRGRNEQFF. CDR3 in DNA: TGTGCCAGCAGTTTTAACAGGGGTAGGAATGAGCAGTTCTTC.

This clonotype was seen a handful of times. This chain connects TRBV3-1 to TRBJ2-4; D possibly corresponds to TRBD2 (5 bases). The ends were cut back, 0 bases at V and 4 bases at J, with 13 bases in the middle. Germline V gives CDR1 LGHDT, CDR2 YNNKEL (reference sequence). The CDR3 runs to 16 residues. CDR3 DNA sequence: TGTGCCAGCAGCCAAGATATGAATGGCGGGAAAAACATTCAGTACTTC. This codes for CASSQDMNGGKNIQYF. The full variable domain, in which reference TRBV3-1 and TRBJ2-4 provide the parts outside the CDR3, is DTAVSQTPKYLVTQMGNDKSIKCEQNLGHDTMYWYKQDSKKFLKIMFSYNNKELIINETVPNRFSPKSPDKAHLNLHINSLELGDSAVYFCASSQDMNGGKNIQYFGAGTRLSVL.

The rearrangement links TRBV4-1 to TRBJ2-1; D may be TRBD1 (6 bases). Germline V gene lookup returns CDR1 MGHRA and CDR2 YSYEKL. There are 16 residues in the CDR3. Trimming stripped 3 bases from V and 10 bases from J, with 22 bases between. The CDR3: CASSQNAGASFAEQFF. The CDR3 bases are TGCGCCAGCAGCCAGAACGCAGGGGCCTCGTTCGCAGAGCAGTTCTTC.

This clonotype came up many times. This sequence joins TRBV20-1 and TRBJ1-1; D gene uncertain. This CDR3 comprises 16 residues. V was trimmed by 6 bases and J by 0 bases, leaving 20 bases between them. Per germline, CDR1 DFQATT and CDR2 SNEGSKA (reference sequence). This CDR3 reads CSARAGTRVMNTEAFF. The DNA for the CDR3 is TGCAGTGCCCGAGCGGGAACCCGCGTCATGAACACTGAAGCTTTCTTT.

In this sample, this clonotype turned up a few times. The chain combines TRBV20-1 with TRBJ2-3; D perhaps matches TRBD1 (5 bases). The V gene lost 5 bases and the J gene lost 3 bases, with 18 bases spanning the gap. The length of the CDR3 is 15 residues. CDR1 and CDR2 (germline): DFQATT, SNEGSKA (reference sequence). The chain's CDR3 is CSAHRAGKETDTQYF. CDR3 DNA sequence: TGCAGTGCTCATAGGGCAGGGAAGGAGACAGATACGCAGTATTTT.

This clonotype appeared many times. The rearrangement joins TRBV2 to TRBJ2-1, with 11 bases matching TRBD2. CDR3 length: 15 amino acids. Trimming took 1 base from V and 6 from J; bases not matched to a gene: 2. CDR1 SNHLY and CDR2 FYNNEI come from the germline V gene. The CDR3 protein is CASSEGLAGGNEQFF. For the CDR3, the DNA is TGTGCCAGCAGTGAAGGGCTAGCGGGAGGCAATGAGCAGTTCTTC.

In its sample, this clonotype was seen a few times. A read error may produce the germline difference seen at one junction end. The CDR3 nucleotides read TGTGCTAGCAGCCTCACTAGCGGGACTAACACCGGGGAGCTGTTTTTT. Its translation is CASSLTSGTNTGELFF. This sequence joins TRBV7-7 and TRBJ2-2; 10 bases map to TRBD2. The germline V gene encodes CDR1 SSHAT and CDR2 FNYEAQ (reference sequence). This CDR3 is 16 amino acids long.

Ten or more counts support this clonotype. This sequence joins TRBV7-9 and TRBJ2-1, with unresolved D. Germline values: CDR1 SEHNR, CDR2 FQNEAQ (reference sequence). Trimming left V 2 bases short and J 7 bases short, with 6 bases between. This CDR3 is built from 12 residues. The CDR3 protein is CASSLNVNEQFF. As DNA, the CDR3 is TGTGCCAGCAGCTTAAATGTAAATGAGCAGTTCTTC.

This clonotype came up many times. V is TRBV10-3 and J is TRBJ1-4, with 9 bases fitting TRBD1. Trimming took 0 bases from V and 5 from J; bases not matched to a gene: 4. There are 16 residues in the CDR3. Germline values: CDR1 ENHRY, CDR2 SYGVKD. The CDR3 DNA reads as TGTGCCATCAGTGAGTCGATCGGGACAGGGAATGAAAAACTGTTTTTT. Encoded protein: CAISESIGTGNEKLFF.

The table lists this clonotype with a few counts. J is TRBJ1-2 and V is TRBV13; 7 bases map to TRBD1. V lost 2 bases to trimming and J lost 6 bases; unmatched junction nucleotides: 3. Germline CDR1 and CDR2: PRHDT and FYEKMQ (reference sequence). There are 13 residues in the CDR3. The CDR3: CASSLRGGHGYTF. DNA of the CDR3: TGTGCCAGCAGCTTACGAGGGGGCCATGGCTACACCTTC.

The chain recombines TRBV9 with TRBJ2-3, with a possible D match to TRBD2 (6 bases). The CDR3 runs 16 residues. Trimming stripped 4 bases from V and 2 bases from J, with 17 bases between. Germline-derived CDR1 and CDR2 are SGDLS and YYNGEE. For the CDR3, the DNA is TGTGCCAGCAGCCCCCGTGCGGGATCAAACACAGATACGCAGTATTTT. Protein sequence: CASSPRAGSNTDTQYF. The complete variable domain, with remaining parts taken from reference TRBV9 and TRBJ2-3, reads DSGVTQTPKHLITATGQRVTLRCSPRSGDLSVYWYQQSLDQGLQFLIQYYNGEERAKGNILERFSAQQFPDLHSELNLSSLELGDSALYFCASSPRAGSNTDTQYFGPGTRLTVL.

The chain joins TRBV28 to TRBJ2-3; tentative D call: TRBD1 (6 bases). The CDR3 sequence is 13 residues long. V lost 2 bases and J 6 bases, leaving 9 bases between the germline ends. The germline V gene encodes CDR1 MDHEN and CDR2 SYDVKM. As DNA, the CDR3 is TGTGCCAGCAGTTTAGGACAGTTGGATACGCAGTATTTT. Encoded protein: CASSLGQLDTQYF. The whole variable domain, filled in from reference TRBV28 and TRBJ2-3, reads DVKVTQSSRYLVKRTGEKVFLECVQDMDHENMFWYRQDPGLGLRLIYFSYDVKMKEKGDIPEGYSVSREKKERFSLILESASTNQTSMYLCASSLGQLDTQYFGPGTRLTVL.

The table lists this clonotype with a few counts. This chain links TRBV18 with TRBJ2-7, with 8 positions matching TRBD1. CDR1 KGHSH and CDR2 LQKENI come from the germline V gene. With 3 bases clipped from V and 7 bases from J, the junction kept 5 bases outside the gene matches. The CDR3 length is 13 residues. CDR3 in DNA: TGTGCCAGCTCACCGGACAGGGTAAGAGAGCAGTACTTC. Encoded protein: CASSPDRVREQYF.

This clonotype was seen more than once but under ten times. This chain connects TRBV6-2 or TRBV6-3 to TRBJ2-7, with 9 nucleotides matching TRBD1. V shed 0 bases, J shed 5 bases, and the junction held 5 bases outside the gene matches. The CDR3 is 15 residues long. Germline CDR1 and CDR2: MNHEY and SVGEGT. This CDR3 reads CASSYSGTGMNEQYF. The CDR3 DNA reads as TGTGCCAGCAGTTACTCGGGGACAGGGATGAACGAGCAGTACTTC.

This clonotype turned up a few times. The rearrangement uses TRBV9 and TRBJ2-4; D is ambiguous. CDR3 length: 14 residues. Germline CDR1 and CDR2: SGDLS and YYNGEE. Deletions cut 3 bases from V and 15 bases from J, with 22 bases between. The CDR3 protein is CASSAGISGSPRYF. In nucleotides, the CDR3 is TGTGCCAGCAGCGCTGGAATTTCGGGCAGCCCACGGTACTTC.

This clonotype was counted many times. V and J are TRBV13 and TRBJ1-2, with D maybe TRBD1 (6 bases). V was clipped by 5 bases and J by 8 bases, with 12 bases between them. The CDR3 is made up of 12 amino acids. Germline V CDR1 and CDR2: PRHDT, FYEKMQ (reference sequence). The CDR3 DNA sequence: TGTGCCAGCAGCCTTCAGGGGCGCGGCTACACCTTC. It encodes CASSLQGRGYTF.

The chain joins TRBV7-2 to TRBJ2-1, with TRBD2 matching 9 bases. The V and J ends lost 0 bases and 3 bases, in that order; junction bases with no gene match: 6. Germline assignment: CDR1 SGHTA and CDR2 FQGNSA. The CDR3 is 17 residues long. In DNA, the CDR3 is TGTGCCAGCAGCTTAGCGCTCTGGCGGGAGGGCTACAATGAGCAGTTCTTC. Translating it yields CASSLALWREGYNEQFF. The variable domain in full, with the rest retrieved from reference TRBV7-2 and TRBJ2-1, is GAGVSQSPSNKVTEKGKDVELRCDPISGHTALYWYRQSLGQGLEFLIYFQGNSAPDKSGLPSDRFSAERTGGSVSTLTIQRTQQEDSAVYLCASSLALWREGYNEQFFGPGTRLTVL.

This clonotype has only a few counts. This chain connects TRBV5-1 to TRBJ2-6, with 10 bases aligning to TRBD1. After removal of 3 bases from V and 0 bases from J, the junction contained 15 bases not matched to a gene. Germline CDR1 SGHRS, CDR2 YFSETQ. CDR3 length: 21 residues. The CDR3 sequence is CASSSSTFRDRGGSGANVLTF. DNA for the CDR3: TGCGCCAGCAGCTCCTCTACTTTCCGGGACAGGGGCGGCTCTGGGGCCAACGTCCTGACTTTC.

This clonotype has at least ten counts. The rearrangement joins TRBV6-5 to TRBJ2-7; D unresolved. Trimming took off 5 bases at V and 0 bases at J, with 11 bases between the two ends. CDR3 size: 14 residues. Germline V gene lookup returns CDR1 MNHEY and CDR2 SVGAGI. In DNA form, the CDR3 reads TGTGCCAGCAGTCCCCGGGTTAGCTCCTACGAGCAGTACTTC. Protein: CASSPRVSSYEQYF.

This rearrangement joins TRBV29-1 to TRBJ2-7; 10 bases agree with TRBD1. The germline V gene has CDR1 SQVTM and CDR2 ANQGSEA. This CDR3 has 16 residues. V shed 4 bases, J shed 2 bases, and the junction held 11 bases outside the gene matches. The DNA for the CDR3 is TGCAGCGTTGTTGAGGCGGCGGGACAGGGGACCTACGAGCAGTACTTC. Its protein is CSVVEAAGQGTYEQYF.

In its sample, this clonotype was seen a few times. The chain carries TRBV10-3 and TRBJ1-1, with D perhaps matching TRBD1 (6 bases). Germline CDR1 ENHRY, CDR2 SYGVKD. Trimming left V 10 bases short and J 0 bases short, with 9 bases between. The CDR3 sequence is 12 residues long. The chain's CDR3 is CASRDMNTEAFF. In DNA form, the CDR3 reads TGTGCCAGCCGGGACATGAACACTGAAGCTTTCTTT.

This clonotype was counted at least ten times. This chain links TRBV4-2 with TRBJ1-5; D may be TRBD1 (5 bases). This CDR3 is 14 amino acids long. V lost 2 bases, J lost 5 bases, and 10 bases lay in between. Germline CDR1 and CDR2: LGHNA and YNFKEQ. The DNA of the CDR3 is TGTGCCAGCAGCCAAAGGGGTTCCTATCAGCCCCAGCATTTT. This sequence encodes CASSQRGSYQPQHF.

The CDR3 bases are TGTGCCAGCAGCCAACAGGGACGAACTGGAAACACCATATATTTT. Translating gives CASSQQGRTGNTIYF. The rearrangement joins TRBV7-8 to TRBJ1-3, with D tentatively TRBD1 (6 bases). This CDR3 spans 15 amino acids. CDR1 is SGHVS, CDR2 FQNEAQ, per germline. With 5 bases removed from V and 2 bases from J, the gap between germline ends came to 13 bases.

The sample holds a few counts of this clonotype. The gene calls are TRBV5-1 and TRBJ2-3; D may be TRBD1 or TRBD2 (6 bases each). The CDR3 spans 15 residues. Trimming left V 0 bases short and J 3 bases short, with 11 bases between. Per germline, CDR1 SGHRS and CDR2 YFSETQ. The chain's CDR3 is CASSLEGGRTDTQYF. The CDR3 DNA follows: TGCGCCAGCAGCTTGGAAGGGGGGAGGACAGATACGCAGTATTTT.

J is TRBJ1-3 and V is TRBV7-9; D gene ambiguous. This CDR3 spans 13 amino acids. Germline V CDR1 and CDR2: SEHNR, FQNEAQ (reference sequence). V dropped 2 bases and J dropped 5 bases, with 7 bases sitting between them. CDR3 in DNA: TGTGCCAGCAGCTTAAACGGCAGAAACACCATATATTTT. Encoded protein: CASSLNGRNTIYF.

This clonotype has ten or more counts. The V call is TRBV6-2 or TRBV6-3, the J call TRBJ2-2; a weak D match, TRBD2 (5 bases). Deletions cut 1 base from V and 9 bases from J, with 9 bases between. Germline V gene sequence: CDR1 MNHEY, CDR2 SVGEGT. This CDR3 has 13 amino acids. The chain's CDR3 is CASSYWTGRELFF. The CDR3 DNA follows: TGTGCCAGCAGTTACTGGACTGGTCGGGAGCTGTTTTTT.

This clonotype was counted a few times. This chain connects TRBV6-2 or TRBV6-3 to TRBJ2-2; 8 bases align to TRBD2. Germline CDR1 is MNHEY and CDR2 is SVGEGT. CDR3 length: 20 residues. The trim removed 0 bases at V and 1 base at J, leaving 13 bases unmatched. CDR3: CASSYSRGISGSLNTGELFF. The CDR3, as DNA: TGTGCCAGCAGTTACTCGAGAGGGATAAGCGGGAGCCTGAACACCGGGGAGCTGTTTTTT.